This T cell receptor beta chain was identified in a study of control samples from healthy donors and cancer patients. The length of the CDR3 is 17 residues. The junction had 11 bases not matched to a gene; V was cut back by 0 bases and J by 5 bases. Germline-derived CDR1 and CDR2 are SGHTS and YDEGEE. Profiled with immunoSEQ multiplex PCR; TCRdb holds only in-frame clones, not every one. The sample has around 120,000 clones, around 86% seen once; the top ten hold around 9%. Sequences were obtained from blood. The gene calls are TRBV5-8 and TRBJ1-5; 7 bases map to TRBD1. This TCR was recovered from a man aged 35 to 55 in good health. CDR3 DNA: TGTGCCAGCAGCTTGGCCATCTCAGGGGGAGGACATCAGCCCCAGCATTTT. Amino acids: CASSLAISGGGHQPQHF.